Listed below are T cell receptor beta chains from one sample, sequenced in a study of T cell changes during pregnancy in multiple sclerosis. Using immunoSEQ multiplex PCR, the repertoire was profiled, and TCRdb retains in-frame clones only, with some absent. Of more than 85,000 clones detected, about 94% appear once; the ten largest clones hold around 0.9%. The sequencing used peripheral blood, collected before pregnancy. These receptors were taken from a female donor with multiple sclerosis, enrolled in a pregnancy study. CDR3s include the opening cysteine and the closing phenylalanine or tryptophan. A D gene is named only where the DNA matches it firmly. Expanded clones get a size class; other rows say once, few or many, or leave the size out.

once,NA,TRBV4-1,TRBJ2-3,CASSQETGSRTDTQYF,TGCGCCAGCAGCCAAGAGACCGGGAGTCGCACAGATACGCAGTATTTT
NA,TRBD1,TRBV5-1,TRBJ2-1,CASSSFGQGNEQFF,TGCGCCAGCAGCTCCTTTGGACAGGGCAATGAGCAGTTCTTC
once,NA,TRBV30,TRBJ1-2,CAWGVPGWGNGYTF,TGTGCCTGGGGGGTCCCTGGATGGGGCAATGGCTACACCTTC
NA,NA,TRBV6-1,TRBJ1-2,CASSEQAYGYTF,TGTGCCAGCAGTGAACAGGCCTATGGCTACACCTTC
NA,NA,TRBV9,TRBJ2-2,CASSWGRTNTGELFF,TGTGCCAGCAGCTGGGGGAGGACGAACACCGGGGAGCTGTTTTTT
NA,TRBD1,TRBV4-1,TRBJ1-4,CASSQEATGGKLFF,TGCGCCAGCAGCCAAGAAGCGACAGGGGGGAAACTGTTTTTT
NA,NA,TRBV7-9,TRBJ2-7,CASSLEAYEQYF,TGTGCCAGCAGCCTCGAGGCATACGAGCAGTACTTC
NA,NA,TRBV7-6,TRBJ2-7,CASSLGPLTDDTTYEQYF,TGTGCCAGCAGCTTAGGCCCTCTGACAGACGATACAACCTACGAGCAGTACTTC
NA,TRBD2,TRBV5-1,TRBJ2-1,CASSLTSGHTYNEQFF,TGCGCCAGCAGCTTAACTAGCGGCCATACCTACAATGAGCAGTTCTTC
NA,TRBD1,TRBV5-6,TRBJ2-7,CASSFLGQGSYEQYF,TGTGCCAGCAGCTTTTTGGGACAGGGGTCGTACGAGCAGTACTTC
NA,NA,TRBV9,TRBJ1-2,CASSDRYGYTF,TGTGCCAGCAGCGACAGGTATGGCTACACCTTC
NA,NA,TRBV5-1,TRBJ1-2,CASSPAGGPNYGYTF,TGCGCCAGCAGCCCGGCCGGGGGACCTAACTATGGCTACACCTTC
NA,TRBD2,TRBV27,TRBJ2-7,CASSYYGRANEQYF,TGTGCCAGCAGTTATTACGGGAGGGCCAACGAGCAGTACTTC
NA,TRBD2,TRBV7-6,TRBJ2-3,CASSFRTSGSQISDTQYF,TGTGCCAGCAGCTTTAGGACTAGCGGGAGCCAGATTTCCGATACGCAGTATTTT
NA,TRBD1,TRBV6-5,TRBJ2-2,CASSYGQGASGELFF,TGTGCCAGCAGTTACGGACAGGGGGCCTCCGGGGAGCTGTTTTTT
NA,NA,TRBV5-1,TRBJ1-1,CASSLQGGVNTEAFF,TGCGCCAGCAGCTTACAAGGGGGGGTGAACACTGAAGCTTTCTTT
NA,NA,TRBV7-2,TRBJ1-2,CASKPGVSSNYGYTF,TGTGCCAGCAAACCTGGAGTCAGCTCTAACTATGGCTACACCTTC
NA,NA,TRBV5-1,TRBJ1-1,CASSLEGGGLTEAFF,TGCGCCAGCAGCTTGGAGGGGGGGGGTTTGACTGAAGCTTTCTTT
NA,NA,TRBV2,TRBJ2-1,CASSGVGAGDEQFF,TGTGCCAGCAGTGGGGTGGGGGCCGGCGATGAGCAGTTCTTC
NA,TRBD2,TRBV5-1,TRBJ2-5,CASSFGRLAGGETQYF,TGCGCCAGCAGCTTCGGCAGACTAGCGGGAGGAGAGACCCAGTACTTC
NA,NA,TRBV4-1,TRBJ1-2,CASSQFQGTLAYGYTF,TGCGCCAGCAGCCAATTCCAAGGCACATTAGCATATGGCTACACCTTC
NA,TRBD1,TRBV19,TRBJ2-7,CATGQGGPYEQYF,TGTGCTACGGGACAGGGGGGTCCCTACGAGCAGTACTTC
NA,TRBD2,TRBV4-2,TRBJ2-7,CASSQDRIAGYEQYF,TGTGCCAGCAGCCAAGATCGGATAGCGGGGTACGAGCAGTACTTC
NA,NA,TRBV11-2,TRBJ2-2,CASSAGRPGELFF,TGTGCCAGCAGCGCGGGGAGGCCCGGGGAGCTGTTTTTT
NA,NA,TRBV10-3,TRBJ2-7,CAIRRSSASYEQYF,TGTGCCATCAGGCGGTCTAGCGCCTCCTACGAGCAGTACTTC
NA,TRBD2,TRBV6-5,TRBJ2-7,CASSYSLAGGPYEQYF,TGTGCCAGCAGTTACTCCCTAGCGGGAGGGCCCTACGAGCAGTACTTC
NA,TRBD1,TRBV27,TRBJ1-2,CASRDRGMIGYTF,TGTGCCAGTAGGGACAGGGGAATGATTGGCTACACCTTC
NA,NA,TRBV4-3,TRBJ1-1,CASSIVSDTEAFF,TGCGCCAGCAGCATTGTGAGTGACACTGAAGCTTTCTTT
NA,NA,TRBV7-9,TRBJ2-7,CASSFLYKSGEQYF,TGTGCCAGCAGCTTTCTTTACAAGAGCGGAGAGCAGTACTTC
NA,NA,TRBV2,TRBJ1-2,CASSEIGVYGYTF,TGTGCCAGCAGTGAAATAGGAGTTTATGGCTACACCTTC
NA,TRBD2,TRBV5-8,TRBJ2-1,CASSLGSSGVYNEQFF,TGTGCCAGCAGCTTGGGTTCTAGCGGTGTCTACAATGAGCAGTTCTTC
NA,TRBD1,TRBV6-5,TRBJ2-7,CASSKDRVRAEQYF,TGTGCCAGCAGTAAGGACAGGGTCAGGGCCGAGCAGTACTTC
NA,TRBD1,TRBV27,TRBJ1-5,CASSLTGGANQPQHF,TGTGCCAGCAGTTTGACAGGGGGCGCAAACCAGCCCCAGCATTTT
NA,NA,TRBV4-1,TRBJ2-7,CASSQAPDSSYEQYF,TGCGCCAGCAGCCAAGCCCCGGACAGTTCCTACGAGCAGTACTTC
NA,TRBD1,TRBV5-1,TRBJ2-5,CASSKWDRGRRGEETQYF,TGCGCCAGCAGCAAATGGGACAGGGGGCGGCGGGGAGAAGAGACCCAGTACTTC
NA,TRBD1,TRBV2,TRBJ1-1,CASSAGFTGGTEAFF,TGTGCCAGCAGTGCCGGTTTCACAGGGGGCACTGAAGCTTTCTTT
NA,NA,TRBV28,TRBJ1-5,CASSSLWGLGNQPQHF,TGTGCCAGCAGTTCTTTGTGGGGGCTGGGCAATCAGCCCCAGCATTTT
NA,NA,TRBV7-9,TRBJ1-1,CASSRDKGEAFF,TGTGCCAGCAGCCGGGACAAGGGTGAAGCTTTCTTT
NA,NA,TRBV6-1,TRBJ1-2,CASSPPGGRDLNTF,TGTGCCAGCAGCCCCCCGGGTGGGAGGGACTTGAACACCTTC
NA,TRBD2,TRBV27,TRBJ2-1,CASRIAGSYNEQFF,TGTGCCAGCAGGATAGCGGGCTCCTACAATGAGCAGTTCTTC
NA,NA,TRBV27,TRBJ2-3,CASSLASSTDTQYF,TGTGCCAGCAGTTTGGCTAGCAGCACAGATACGCAGTATTTT
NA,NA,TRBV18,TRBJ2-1,CASSPPLGVGGEQFF,TGTGCCAGCTCACCACCGCTAGGGGTGGGCGGTGAGCAGTTCTTC
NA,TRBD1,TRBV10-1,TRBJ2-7,CASSARQGLRKRRREQYF,TGCGCCAGCAGTGCAAGACAGGGTCTCCGAAAGCGGCGTCGCGAGCAGTACTTC
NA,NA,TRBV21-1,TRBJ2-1,CASSKIDAGEGNEQFF,TGTGCCAGCAGCAAAATCGACGCCGGGGAGGGCAATGAGCAGTTCTTC
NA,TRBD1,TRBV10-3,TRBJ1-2,CAISESETGNANYGYTF,TGTGCCATCAGTGAGTCTGAGACAGGGAACGCTAACTATGGCTACACCTTC
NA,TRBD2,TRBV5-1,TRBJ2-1,CASSLSTSGSYNEQFF,TGCGCCAGCAGCTTGTCGACTAGCGGCTCCTACAATGAGCAGTTCTTC
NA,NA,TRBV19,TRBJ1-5,CASSQLTGLNQPQHF,TGTGCCAGTAGTCAGCTGACAGGACTCAATCAGCCCCAGCATTTT
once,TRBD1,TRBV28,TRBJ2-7,CASSYTGTGYEQYF,TGTGCCAGCAGTTATACCGGGACAGGCTACGAGCAGTACTTC
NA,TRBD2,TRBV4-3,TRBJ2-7,CASSTGLAGGEQYF,TGCGCCAGCTCAACGGGACTAGCGGGTGGCGAGCAGTACTTC
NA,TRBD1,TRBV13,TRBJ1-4,CASSLGQGEVEKLFF,TGTGCCAGCAGCTTAGGCCAGGGGGAGGTTGAAAAACTGTTTTTT
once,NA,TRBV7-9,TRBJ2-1,CASSSAVTNEQFF,TGTGCCAGCAGCTCGGCGGTCACCAATGAGCAGTTCTTC
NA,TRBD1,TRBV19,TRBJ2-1,CASSTGTGFGSYNEQFF,TGTGCCAGTAGTACCGGGACAGGTTTCGGCTCCTACAATGAGCAGTTCTTC
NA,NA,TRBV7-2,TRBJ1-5,CASSLELRNQPQHF,TGTGCCAGCAGCCTCGAGCTGCGCAATCAGCCCCAGCATTTT
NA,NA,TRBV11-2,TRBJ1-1,CASSLKRQSNTEAFF,TGTGCCAGCAGCTTAAAACGACAGTCGAACACTGAAGCTTTCTTT
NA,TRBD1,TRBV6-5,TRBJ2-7,CASSQLRQGAYEQYF,TGTGCCAGCAGTCAACTCCGACAGGGAGCCTACGAGCAGTACTTC